Listed below are T cell receptor beta chains from one sample, sequenced in a study of shared clonotypes between healthy human individuals. Method: immunoSEQ multiplex PCR; TCRdb's copy keeps in-frame clones and lacks some. The profile shows about 520,000 clones, roughly 80% of them singletons. Sequenced input: PBMCs. The receptors shown here come from a woman aged 40 to 50 in good health. Some clones in this sample may be carry-over from other donors' samples. The CDR3 runs from the conserved cysteine through the conserved F or W. The D gene is left open where the match is weak. The size of a clone is reported for some rows only, either as once, few or many, or as a class for expanded clones.

V gene: TRBV27; clone size: few; J gene: TRBJ2-7; D gene: NA; CDR3 DNA: TGTGCCAGCAGTTGGATTTTAGACAGCGAGCAGTACTTC; CDR3 protein: CASSWILDSEQYF
V gene: TRBV7-2; clone size: few; J gene: TRBJ2-5; D gene: NA; CDR3 DNA: TGTGCCAGCAGCTTAGATCGCCCAGGAGACTACCAAGAGACCCAGTACTTC; CDR3 protein: CASSLDRPGDYQETQYF
V gene: TRBV11-2; clone size: NA; J gene: TRBJ2-2; D gene: NA; CDR3 DNA: TGTGCCAGCAGCTTAGCGGCACAATTAACCGGGGAGCTGTTTTTT; CDR3 protein: CASSLAAQLTGELFF
V gene: TRBV5-5; clone size: NA; J gene: TRBJ1-1; D gene: NA; CDR3 DNA: TGTGCCAGCAGCTTGGGGGGATTTGAAGCTTTCTTT; CDR3 protein: CASSLGGFEAFF
V gene: TRBV6-1; clone size: NA; J gene: TRBJ2-5; D gene: TRBD1; CDR3 DNA: TGTGCCAGCAGCTTGGGACAGGGGGAGACCCAGTACTTC; CDR3 protein: CASSLGQGETQYF
V gene: TRBV6-6; clone size: few; J gene: TRBJ2-7; D gene: NA; CDR3 DNA: TGTGCCAGCAGTTACGGGGGACTCTACGAGCAGTACTTC; CDR3 protein: CASSYGGLYEQYF
V gene: TRBV29-1; clone size: NA; J gene: TRBJ2-7; D gene: TRBD1; CDR3 DNA: TGCAGCGTTGAAGATCTGGACAGGGGTTTCCACGAGCAGTACTTC; CDR3 protein: CSVEDLDRGFHEQYF
V gene: TRBV5-1; clone size: many; J gene: TRBJ2-5; D gene: TRBD1; CDR3 DNA: TGCGCCAGCAGCTACAATCCCGGGACAGGAGAAGAGACCCAGTACTTC; CDR3 protein: CASSYNPGTGEETQYF
V gene: TRBV5-6; clone size: NA; J gene: TRBJ2-5; D gene: NA; CDR3 DNA: TGTGCCAGCAGCCCGAGTGGGGTAAGGGAGACCCAGTACTTC; CDR3 protein: CASSPSGVRETQYF
V gene: TRBV27; clone size: NA; J gene: TRBJ2-7; D gene: NA; CDR3 DNA: TGTGCCAGCAGCACCCCAGGACAGTGGTTCTCGGGCGAGCAGTACTTC; CDR3 protein: CASSTPGQWFSGEQYF
V gene: TRBV29-1; clone size: NA; J gene: TRBJ2-1; D gene: NA; CDR3 DNA: TGCAGCGTTGATGAGTCCGGGAATGAGCAGTTCTTC; CDR3 protein: CSVDESGNEQFF
V gene: TRBV27; clone size: NA; J gene: TRBJ1-1; D gene: TRBD1; CDR3 DNA: TGTGCCAGCAGTCCTGCCGGGACAGCTAGATCTGAAGCTTTCTTT; CDR3 protein: CASSPAGTARSEAFF
V gene: TRBV30; clone size: NA; J gene: TRBJ2-3; D gene: TRBD2; CDR3 DNA: TGTGCCTGGAGTCCCGGGGTAGCGGGAGATACGCAGTATTTT; CDR3 protein: CAWSPGVAGDTQYF
V gene: TRBV7-9; clone size: NA; J gene: TRBJ2-7; D gene: NA; CDR3 DNA: TGTGCCAAGGGTAGAAAGTACTTC; CDR3 protein: CAKGRKYF
V gene: TRBV7-3; clone size: NA; J gene: TRBJ2-1; D gene: NA; CDR3 DNA: TGTGCCAGCAGCTTAACAGGTGGGAGGCCTATCAATGAGCAGTTCTTC; CDR3 protein: CASSLTGGRPINEQFF
V gene: TRBV5-4; clone size: NA; J gene: TRBJ2-6; D gene: TRBD1; CDR3 DNA: TGCGCCAGCAGCCAGGACAGGAGGGCCAACGTCCTGACTTTC; CDR3 protein: CASSQDRRANVLTF
V gene: TRBV6-4; clone size: NA; J gene: TRBJ2-3; D gene: NA; CDR3 DNA: TGTGCCAGCAGACCTCTAGCGTCCGCAGATACGCAGTATTTT; CDR3 protein: CASRPLASADTQYF